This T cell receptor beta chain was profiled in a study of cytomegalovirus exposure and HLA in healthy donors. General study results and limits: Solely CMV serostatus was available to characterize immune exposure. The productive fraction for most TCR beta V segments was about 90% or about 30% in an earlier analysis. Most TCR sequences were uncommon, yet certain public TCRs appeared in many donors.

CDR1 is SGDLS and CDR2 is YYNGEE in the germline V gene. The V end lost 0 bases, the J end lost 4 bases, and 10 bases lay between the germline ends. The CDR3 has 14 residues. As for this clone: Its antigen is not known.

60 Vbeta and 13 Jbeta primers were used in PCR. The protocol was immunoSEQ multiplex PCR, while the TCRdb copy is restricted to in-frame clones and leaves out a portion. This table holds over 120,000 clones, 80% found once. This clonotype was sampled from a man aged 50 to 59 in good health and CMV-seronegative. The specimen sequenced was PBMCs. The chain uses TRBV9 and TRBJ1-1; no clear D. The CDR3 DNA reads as TGTGCCAGCAGCGTAGGGCACAGTCTCACTGAAGCTTTCTTT. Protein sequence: CASSVGHSLTEAFF. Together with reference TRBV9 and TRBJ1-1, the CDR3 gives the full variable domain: DSGVTQTPKHLITATGQRVTLRCSPRSGDLSVYWYQQSLDQGLQFLIQYYNGEERAKGNILERFSAQQFPDLHSELNLSSLELGDSALYFCASSVGHSLTEAFFGQGTRLTVV.